This T cell receptor (beta chain) was sequenced in a study of Tregs in tolerant kidney transplant recipients. On the study more broadly: CD4+CD25+CD127- cells came from roughly three-day belatacept mixed lymphocyte reactions, some with roughly 5-day graft donor restimulation. Antibodies separated recipient from donor cells. Study outcomes and limitations: The most relevant donor-specific Treg TCRbeta repertoire apparently came from expansion with activated donor B cells. Biological reproducibility was not directly addressed in this study.

Only in-frame clones appear in the TCRdb table, and some are missing; sequencing was by immunoSEQ multiplex PCR. The sample consists of about 44,000 clones, 95% to 96% of them appearing once. The CDR3 is 16 residues long. Trimming removed 2 bases from V and 10 bases from J, with 18 bases in between. As to this clone: Its antigen remains unidentified.

Source material: Tregs from blood cultured with allogeneic cells. The clonotype comes from a human donor in good health. The genes are TRBV23-1 and TRBJ1-6, with unresolved D. TRBV23-1 is an open reading frame, and its role is uncertain. In DNA form, the CDR3 reads TGCGCCAGCAGTCAACGGGCCGGCCACTCGGGGTCACCCCTCCACTTT. Amino acids: CASSQRAGHSGSPLHF.